The TCR beta chain described here comes from a study of blood T cell repertoires in COVID-19. Under the authors' procedure: It was from reference gene primer amplification that nucleated cell counts were estimated. Generated by immunoSEQ multiplex PCR, the TCRdb table keeps only in-frame clones and is missing some. The V and J calls and the clone size are those of that table, but D and trimming were determined from the DNA. This sample carries about 350,000 clones, roughly 87% of them seen once, and the ten largest clones take approximately 3.1%. Adults between about 18 and 95 years of age took part from under 30 US areas. Participants had their cohort set by participant-reported clinical history. The study counted Cohort 3 donors as recovered given two negative PCRs, clearance, or symptom resolution. V trimming: 5 bases; J trimming: 8 bases; junction bases outside the gene matches: 11. This CDR3 is 15 amino acids long. Per germline, CDR1 SGHVS and CDR2 FQNEAQ.

The sequence was collected from a woman younger than 45 who had recovered from COVID-19. The J gene is TRBJ2-4, the V gene TRBV7-8; 8 nucleotides match TRBD1. The sample consisted of PBMCs or T cells enriched from blood (not recorded which). DNA for the CDR3: TGTGCCAGCAGCCAAGAGGCGGGACAGGTCTACATTCAGTACTTC. The encoded protein is CASSQEAGQVYIQYF.